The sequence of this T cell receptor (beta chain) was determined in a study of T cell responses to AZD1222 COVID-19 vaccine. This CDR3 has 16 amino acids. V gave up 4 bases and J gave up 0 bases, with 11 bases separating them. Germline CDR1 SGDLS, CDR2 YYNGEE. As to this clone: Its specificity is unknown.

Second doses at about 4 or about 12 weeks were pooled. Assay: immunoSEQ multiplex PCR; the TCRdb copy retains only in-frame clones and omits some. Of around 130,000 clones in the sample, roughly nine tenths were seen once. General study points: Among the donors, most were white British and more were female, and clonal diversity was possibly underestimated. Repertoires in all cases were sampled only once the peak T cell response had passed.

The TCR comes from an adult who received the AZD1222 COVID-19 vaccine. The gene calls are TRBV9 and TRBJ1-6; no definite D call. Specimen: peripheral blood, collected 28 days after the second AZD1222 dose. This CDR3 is CASSPGPSSYNSPLHF. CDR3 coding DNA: TGTGCCAGCAGCCCCGGCCCGAGCTCCTATAATTCACCCCTCCACTTT. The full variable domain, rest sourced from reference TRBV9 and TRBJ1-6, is DSGVTQTPKHLITATGQRVTLRCSPRSGDLSVYWYQQSLDQGLQFLIQYYNGEERAKGNILERFSAQQFPDLHSELNLSSLELGDSALYFCASSPGPSSYNSPLHFGNGTRLTVT.